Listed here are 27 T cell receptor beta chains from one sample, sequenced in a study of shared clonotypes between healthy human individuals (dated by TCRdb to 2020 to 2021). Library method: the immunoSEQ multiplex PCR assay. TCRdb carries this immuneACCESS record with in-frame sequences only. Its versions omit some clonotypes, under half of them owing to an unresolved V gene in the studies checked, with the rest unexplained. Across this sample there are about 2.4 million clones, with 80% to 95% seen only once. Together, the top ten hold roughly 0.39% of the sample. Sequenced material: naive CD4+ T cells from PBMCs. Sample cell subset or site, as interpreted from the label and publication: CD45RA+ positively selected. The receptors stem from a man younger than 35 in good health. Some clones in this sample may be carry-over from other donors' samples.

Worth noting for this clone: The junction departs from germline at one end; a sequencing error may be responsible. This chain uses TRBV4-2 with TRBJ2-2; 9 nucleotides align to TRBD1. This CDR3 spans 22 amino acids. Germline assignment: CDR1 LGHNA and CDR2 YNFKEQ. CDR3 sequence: CTSSQDTVAPPTGTGKAGELFF. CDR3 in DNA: TGTACCAGCAGCCAAGATACAGTTGCGCCCCCAACCGGGACAGGGAAGGCCGGGGAGCTGTTTTTT.

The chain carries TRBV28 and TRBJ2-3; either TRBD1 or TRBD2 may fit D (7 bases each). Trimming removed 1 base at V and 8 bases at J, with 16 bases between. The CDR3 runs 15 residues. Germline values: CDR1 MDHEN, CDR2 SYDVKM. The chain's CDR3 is CASSLFQGGASTQYF. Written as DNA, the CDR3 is TGTGCCAGCAGTTTATTCCAGGGGGGGGCATCTACGCAGTATTTT. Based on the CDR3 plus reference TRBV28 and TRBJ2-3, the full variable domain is DVKVTQSSRYLVKRTGEKVFLECVQDMDHENMFWYRQDPGLGLRLIYFSYDVKMKEKGDIPEGYSVSREKKERFSLILESASTNQTSMYLCASSLFQGGASTQYFGPGTRLTVL.

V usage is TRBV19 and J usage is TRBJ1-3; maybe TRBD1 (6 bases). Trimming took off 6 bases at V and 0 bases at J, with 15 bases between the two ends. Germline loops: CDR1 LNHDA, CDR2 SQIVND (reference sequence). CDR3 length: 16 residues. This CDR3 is CASRTNRDSSGNTIYF. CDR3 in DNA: TGTGCCAGTAGAACAAACAGGGACTCCTCTGGAAACACCATATATTTT. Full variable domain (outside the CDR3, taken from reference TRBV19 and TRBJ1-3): DGGITQSPKYLFRKEGQNVTLSCEQNLNHDAMYWYRQDPGQGLRLIYYSQIVNDFQKGDIAEGYSVSREKKESFPLTVTSAQKNPTAFYLCASRTNRDSSGNTIYFGEGSWLTVV.

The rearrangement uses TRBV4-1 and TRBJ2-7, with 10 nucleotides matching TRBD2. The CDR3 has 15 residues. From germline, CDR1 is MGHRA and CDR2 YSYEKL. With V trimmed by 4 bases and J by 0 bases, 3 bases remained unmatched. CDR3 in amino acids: CASSLGLANSYEQYF. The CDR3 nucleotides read TGCGCCAGCAGCCTGGGACTAGCGAACTCCTACGAGCAGTACTTC.

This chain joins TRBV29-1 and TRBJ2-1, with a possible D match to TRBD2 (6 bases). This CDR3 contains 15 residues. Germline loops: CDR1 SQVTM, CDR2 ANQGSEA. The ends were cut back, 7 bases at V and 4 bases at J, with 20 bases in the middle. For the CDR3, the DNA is TGCAGCGGCCGCAGGGCTAGCGACCCATACAATGAGCAGTTCTTC. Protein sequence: CSGRRASDPYNEQFF.

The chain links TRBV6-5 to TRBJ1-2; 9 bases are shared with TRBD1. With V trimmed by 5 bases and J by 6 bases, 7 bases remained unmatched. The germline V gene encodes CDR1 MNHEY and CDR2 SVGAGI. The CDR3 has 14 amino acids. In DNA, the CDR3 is TGTGCCAGCAGTAACCCGGGACAGGGCAATGGCTACACCTTC. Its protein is CASSNPGQGNGYTF.

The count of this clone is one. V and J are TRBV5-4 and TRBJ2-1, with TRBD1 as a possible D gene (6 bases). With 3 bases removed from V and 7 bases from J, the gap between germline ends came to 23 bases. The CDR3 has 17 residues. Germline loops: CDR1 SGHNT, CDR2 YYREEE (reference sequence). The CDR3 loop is CASSSARDRSLGNEQFF. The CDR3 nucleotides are TGTGCCAGCAGCTCCGCTCGAGACAGGTCCTTGGGGAATGAGCAGTTCTTC.

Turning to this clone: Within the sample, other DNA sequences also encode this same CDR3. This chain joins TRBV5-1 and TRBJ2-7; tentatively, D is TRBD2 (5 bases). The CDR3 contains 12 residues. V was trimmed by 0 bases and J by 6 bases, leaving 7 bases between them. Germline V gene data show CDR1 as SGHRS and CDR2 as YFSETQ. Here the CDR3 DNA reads TGCGCCAGCAGCTTGGGGGAGAGCGAGCAGTACTTC. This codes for CASSLGESEQYF.

Written as DNA, the CDR3 is TGCGCCAGCAGCTTTGGTGAGGGCAATCAGCCCCAGCATTTT. The encoded protein is CASSFGEGNQPQHF. The V and J genes are TRBV5-1 and TRBJ1-5, with D unresolved. CDR1 and CDR2 (germline): SGHRS, YFSETQ. CDR3 length: 14 amino acids. The V and J ends lost 2 bases and 2 bases respectively, with 8 bases between them. Full variable domain (missing parts from reference TRBV5-1 and TRBJ1-5): KAGVTQTPRYLIKTRGQQVTLSCSPISGHRSVSWYQQTPGQGLQFLFEYFSETQRNKGNFPGRFSGRQFSNSRSEMNVSTLELGDSALYLCASSFGEGNQPQHFGDGTRLSIL.

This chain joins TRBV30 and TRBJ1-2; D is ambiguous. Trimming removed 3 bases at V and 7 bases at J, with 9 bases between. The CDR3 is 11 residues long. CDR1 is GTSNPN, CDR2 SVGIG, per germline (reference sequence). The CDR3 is CAWRASGGYTF. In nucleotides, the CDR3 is TGTGCCTGGAGAGCCTCCGGTGGCTACACCTTC.

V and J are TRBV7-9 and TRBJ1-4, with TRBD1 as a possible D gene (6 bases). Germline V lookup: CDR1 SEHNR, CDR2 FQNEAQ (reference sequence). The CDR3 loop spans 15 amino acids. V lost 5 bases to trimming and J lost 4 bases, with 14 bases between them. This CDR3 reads CASSLHRDGNEKLFF. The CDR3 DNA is TGTGCCAGCAGCCTCCACAGGGATGGTAATGAAAAACTGTTTTTT.

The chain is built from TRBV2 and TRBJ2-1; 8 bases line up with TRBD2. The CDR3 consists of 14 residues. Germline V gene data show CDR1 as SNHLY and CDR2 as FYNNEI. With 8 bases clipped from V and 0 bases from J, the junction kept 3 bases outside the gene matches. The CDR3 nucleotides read TGTGCCAGCCTAGCGGGTCGCTCCTACAATGAGCAGTTCTTC. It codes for CASLAGRSYNEQFF.

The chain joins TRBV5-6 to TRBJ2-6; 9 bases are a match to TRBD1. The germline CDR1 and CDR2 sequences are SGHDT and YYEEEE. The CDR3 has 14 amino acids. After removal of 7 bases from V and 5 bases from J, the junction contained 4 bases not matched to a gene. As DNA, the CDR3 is TGTGCCAGCCGGGGACAGGGAAGGGCCAACGTCCTGACTTTC. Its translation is CASRGQGRANVLTF.

The CDR3 loop is CACQRESYEQYF. The CDR3 coding sequence is TGTGCCTGTCAGCGGGAGTCCTACGAGCAGTACTTC. The gene calls are TRBV28 and TRBJ2-7; TRBD2 matches at 8 bases. The germline V gene encodes CDR1 MDHEN and CDR2 SYDVKM. With 11 bases clipped from V and 1 base from J, the junction kept 4 bases outside the gene matches. The CDR3 spans 12 residues.

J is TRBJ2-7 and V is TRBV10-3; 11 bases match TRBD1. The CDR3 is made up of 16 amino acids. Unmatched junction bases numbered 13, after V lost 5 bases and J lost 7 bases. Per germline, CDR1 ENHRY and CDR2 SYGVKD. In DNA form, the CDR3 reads TGTGCCATCAGTCCGGACAGGGGGCGCTCACTCGGAGAGCAGTACTTC. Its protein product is CAISPDRGRSLGEQYF.

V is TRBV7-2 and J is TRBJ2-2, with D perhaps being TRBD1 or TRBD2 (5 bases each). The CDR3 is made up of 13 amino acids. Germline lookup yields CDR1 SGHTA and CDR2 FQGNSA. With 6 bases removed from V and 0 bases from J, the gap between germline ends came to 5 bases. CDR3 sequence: CASRGPNTGELFF. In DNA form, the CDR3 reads TGTGCCAGCAGGGGACCGAACACCGGGGAGCTGTTTTTT. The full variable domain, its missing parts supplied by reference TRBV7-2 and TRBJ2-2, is GAGVSQSPSNKVTEKGKDVELRCDPISGHTALYWYRQSLGQGLEFLIYFQGNSAPDKSGLPSDRFSAERTGGSVSTLTIQRTQQEDSAVYLCASRGPNTGELFFGEGSRLTVL.

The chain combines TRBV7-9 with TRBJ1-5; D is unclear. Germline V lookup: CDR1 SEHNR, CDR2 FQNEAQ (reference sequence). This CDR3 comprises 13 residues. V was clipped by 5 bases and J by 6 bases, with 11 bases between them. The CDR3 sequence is CASSPPAGQPQHF. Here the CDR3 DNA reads TGTGCCAGCAGCCCCCCCGCCGGTCAGCCCCAGCATTTT.

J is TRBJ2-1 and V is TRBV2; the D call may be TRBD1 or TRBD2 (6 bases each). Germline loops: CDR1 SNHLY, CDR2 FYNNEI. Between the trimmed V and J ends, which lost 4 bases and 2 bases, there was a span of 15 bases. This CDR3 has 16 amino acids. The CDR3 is CASSGGDTGAYNEQFF. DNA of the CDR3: TGTGCCAGCAGTGGGGGGGACACTGGCGCCTACAATGAGCAGTTCTTC.

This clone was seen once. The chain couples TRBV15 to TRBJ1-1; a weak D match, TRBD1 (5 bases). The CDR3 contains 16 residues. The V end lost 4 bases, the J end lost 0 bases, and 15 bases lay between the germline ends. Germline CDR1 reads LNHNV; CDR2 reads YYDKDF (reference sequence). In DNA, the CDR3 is TGTGCCACCAGCAAAACGGTCGGGACCCTGAACACTGAAGCTTTCTTT. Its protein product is CATSKTVGTLNTEAFF.

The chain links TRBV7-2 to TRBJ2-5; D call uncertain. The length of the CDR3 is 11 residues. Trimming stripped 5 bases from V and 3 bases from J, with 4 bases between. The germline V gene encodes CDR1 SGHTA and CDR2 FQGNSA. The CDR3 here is CASSQKETQYF. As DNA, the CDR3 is TGTGCCAGCAGCCAAAAAGAGACCCAGTACTTC.

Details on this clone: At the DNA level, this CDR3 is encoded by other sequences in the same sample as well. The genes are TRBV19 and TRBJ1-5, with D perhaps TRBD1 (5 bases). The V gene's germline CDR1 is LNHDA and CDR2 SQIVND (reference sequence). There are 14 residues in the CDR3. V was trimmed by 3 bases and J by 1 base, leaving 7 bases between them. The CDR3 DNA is TGTGCCAGTAGTATCCGGGACAGCAATCAGCCCCAGCATTTT. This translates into CASSIRDSNQPQHF.

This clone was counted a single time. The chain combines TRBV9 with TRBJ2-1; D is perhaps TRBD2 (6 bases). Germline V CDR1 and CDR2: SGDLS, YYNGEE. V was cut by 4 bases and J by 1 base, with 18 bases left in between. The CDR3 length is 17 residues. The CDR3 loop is CASSPRRGSKSYNEQFF. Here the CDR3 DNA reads TGTGCCAGCAGCCCCCGCCGGGGGAGCAAGTCCTACAATGAGCAGTTCTTC.

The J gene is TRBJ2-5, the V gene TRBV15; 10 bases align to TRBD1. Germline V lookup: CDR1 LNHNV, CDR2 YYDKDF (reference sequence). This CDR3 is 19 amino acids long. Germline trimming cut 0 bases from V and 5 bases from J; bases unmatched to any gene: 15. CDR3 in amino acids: CATSRDSGSDRGRRETQYF. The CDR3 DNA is TGTGCCACCAGCAGAGATTCTGGGTCCGACAGGGGGCGTCGGGAGACCCAGTACTTC. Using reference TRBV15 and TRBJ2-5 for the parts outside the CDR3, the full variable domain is DAMVIQNPRYQVTQFGKPVTLSCSQTLNHNVMYWYQQKSSQAPKLLFHYYDKDFNNEADTPDNFQSRRPNTSFCFLDIRSPGLGDTAMYLCATSRDSGSDRGRRETQYFGPGTRLLVL.

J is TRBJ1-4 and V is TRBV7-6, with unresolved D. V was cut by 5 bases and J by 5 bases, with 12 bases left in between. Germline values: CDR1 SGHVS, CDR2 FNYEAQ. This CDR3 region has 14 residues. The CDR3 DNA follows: TGTGCCAGCAGCCGCGCGATTGGGAATGAAAAACTGTTTTTT. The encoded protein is CASSRAIGNEKLFF.

As DNA, the CDR3 is TGTGCCAGCAGCCCAACAGGGGCTACCAACACTGAAGCTTTCTTT. Its translation: CASSPTGATNTEAFF. The chain employs TRBV7-9 and TRBJ1-1; 7 bases match TRBD1. CDR1 is SEHNR, CDR2 FQNEAQ, per germline (reference sequence). V lost 5 bases, J lost 2 bases, and 8 bases stayed unmatched. CDR3 length equals 15 residues.

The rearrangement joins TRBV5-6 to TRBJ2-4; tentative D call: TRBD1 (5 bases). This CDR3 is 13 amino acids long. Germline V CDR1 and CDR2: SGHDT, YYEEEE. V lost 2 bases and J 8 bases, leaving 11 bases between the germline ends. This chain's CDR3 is CASSFRVADIQYF. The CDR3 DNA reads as TGTGCCAGCAGCTTCAGGGTTGCGGACATTCAGTACTTC. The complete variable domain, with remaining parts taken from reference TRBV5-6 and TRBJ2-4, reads DAGVTQSPTHLIKTRGQQVTLRCSPKSGHDTVSWYQQALGQGPQFIFQYYEEEERQRGNFPDRFSGHQFPNYSSELNVNALLLGDSALYLCASSFRVADIQYFGAGTRLSVL.

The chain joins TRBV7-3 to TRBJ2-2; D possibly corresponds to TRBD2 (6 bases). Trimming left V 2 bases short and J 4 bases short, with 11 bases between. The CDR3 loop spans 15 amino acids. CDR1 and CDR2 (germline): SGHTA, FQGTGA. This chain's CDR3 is CASSLGQGGTGELFF. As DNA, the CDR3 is TGTGCCAGCAGCTTAGGGCAGGGAGGCACCGGGGAGCTGTTTTTT.